This is a list of T cell receptor beta chains from one sample in a study of post-analysis software for immune sequencing data. From the PCR reads, TCRdb called clonotypes with MiXCR, one entry per CDR3 protein. The table includes around 260,000 distinct CDR3 sequences, about 40% detected once. The sample taken for sequencing was blood. These receptors were collected from a girl aged 10-17 years with multiple sclerosis. Both conserved end residues are trimmed from each CDR3. The order of the fields is CDR3 protein, V gene, clone size, J gene. Size values are once, few and many counts, or a class for expanded clones, and some rows have none.

CDR3 protein: SASPNTGLGWGEQF; V gene: TRBV20-1; clone size: .; J gene: TRBJ2-1
CDR3 protein: SARRGGGGSQETQY; V gene: TRBV20-1; clone size: .; J gene: TRBJ2-5
CDR3 protein: ASSLGLGRTDEQF; V gene: TRBV6-2/TRBV6-3; clone size: many; J gene: TRBJ2-1
CDR3 protein: ASSQDPGAGEKLF; V gene: TRBV4-1; clone size: many; J gene: TRBJ1-4
CDR3 protein: ASRPGTATEAF; V gene: TRBV6-1; clone size: .; J gene: TRBJ1-1
CDR3 protein: ASSGLDTSSTDTQY; V gene: TRBV7-6; clone size: many; J gene: TRBJ2-3
CDR3 protein: SASAGASTGELF; V gene: TRBV29-1; clone size: .; J gene: TRBJ2-2
CDR3 protein: ASSLALGEKETQY; V gene: TRBV7-9; clone size: many; J gene: TRBJ2-5
CDR3 protein: ASSTGTGNEKLF; V gene: TRBV19; clone size: many; J gene: TRBJ1-4
CDR3 protein: AWIPGTGGQKLF; V gene: TRBV30; clone size: .; J gene: TRBJ1-4
CDR3 protein: SADLGGNSPLH; V gene: TRBV20-1; clone size: many; J gene: TRBJ1-6
CDR3 protein: ATRGQGYNEQF; V gene: TRBV24-1; clone size: many; J gene: TRBJ2-1
CDR3 protein: ASSYSSGGVNQPQH; V gene: TRBV6-6; clone size: many; J gene: TRBJ1-5
CDR3 protein: ASSKEGRKASEAF; V gene: TRBV21-1; clone size: few; J gene: TRBJ1-1
CDR3 protein: ASSSGTGGSQY; V gene: TRBV18; clone size: few; J gene: TRBJ2-5
CDR3 protein: SVEDPIYTDTQY; V gene: TRBV29-1; clone size: many; J gene: TRBJ2-3
CDR3 protein: SARDPRRGGYGHT; V gene: TRBV20-1; clone size: .; J gene: TRBJ1-2
CDR3 protein: ASSLEGATPPTDTQY; V gene: TRBV5-1; clone size: .; J gene: TRBJ2-3
CDR3 protein: ASSWDRNSYNEQF; V gene: TRBV4-3; clone size: .; J gene: TRBJ2-1
CDR3 protein: ASSAGDYQETQY; V gene: TRBV12-3/TRBV12-4; clone size: many; J gene: TRBJ2-5
CDR3 protein: ATSRDSPGGGRETQY; V gene: TRBV15; clone size: many; J gene: TRBJ2-5
CDR3 protein: ASSLDGVGSPLH; V gene: TRBV7-9; clone size: .; J gene: TRBJ1-6
CDR3 protein: ASSLTDAASYEQY; V gene: TRBV4-1; clone size: many; J gene: TRBJ2-7
CDR3 protein: ASTEVPGELF; V gene: TRBV6-6; clone size: .; J gene: TRBJ2-2
CDR3 protein: ASSQNVGGGETQY; V gene: TRBV13; clone size: many; J gene: TRBJ2-5
CDR3 protein: ASSEVDSNYNEQF; V gene: TRBV6-4; clone size: many; J gene: TRBJ2-1
CDR3 protein: SARAGLADPDTQY; V gene: TRBV20-1; clone size: many; J gene: TRBJ2-3
CDR3 protein: ASSQTSGGDLSTDTQY; V gene: TRBV14; clone size: many; J gene: TRBJ2-3
CDR3 protein: ASSQDPVGDTEAF; V gene: TRBV4-1; clone size: many; J gene: TRBJ1-1
CDR3 protein: SVLADRKETQY; V gene: TRBV20-1; clone size: .; J gene: TRBJ2-5
CDR3 protein: ASSLRLAGPYNEQF; V gene: TRBV7-9; clone size: many; J gene: TRBJ2-1
CDR3 protein: ASSPRGGGDTQY; V gene: TRBV2; clone size: .; J gene: TRBJ2-3
CDR3 protein: ASIPAGRGQETQY; V gene: TRBV10-1; clone size: .; J gene: TRBJ2-5
CDR3 protein: AWSSPGTGTDTQY; V gene: TRBV30; clone size: .; J gene: TRBJ2-3
CDR3 protein: ASSLGQGAVGEKLF; V gene: TRBV3-1; clone size: .; J gene: TRBJ1-4
CDR3 protein: SARRPGQGKDTQY; V gene: TRBV20-1; clone size: .; J gene: TRBJ2-3
CDR3 protein: ASSRQPGGTEAF; V gene: TRBV25-1; clone size: many; J gene: TRBJ1-1
CDR3 protein: SASGTGNNYGYT; V gene: TRBV20-1; clone size: .; J gene: TRBJ1-2
CDR3 protein: SVERQPHYGYT; V gene: TRBV29-1; clone size: many; J gene: TRBJ1-2
CDR3 protein: ASSLGDRGNTQY; V gene: TRBV5-1; clone size: .; J gene: TRBJ2-3
CDR3 protein: ASSLSILAPQY; V gene: TRBV27; clone size: .; J gene: TRBJ2-5
CDR3 protein: AISDDGTAFFGYT; V gene: TRBV10-3; clone size: many; J gene: TRBJ1-2
CDR3 protein: ASSSGTPDTGELF; V gene: TRBV5-1; clone size: few; J gene: TRBJ2-2
CDR3 protein: ASSPPRTGSYNEQF; V gene: TRBV27; clone size: many; J gene: TRBJ2-1
CDR3 protein: ASSRQGASTEAF; V gene: TRBV12-3/TRBV12-4; clone size: .; J gene: TRBJ1-1
CDR3 protein: ASGYRYQF; V gene: TRBV28; clone size: many; J gene: TRBJ2-1
CDR3 protein: ATSKRETTYYGYT; V gene: TRBV15; clone size: many; J gene: TRBJ1-2
CDR3 protein: ASSDNQGNTIY; V gene: TRBV7-2; clone size: .; J gene: TRBJ1-3
CDR3 protein: ASSPEETNVDIQY; V gene: TRBV4-2; clone size: few; J gene: TRBJ2-4